The clone carrying this TCR beta chain was counted between two and nine times. It was with a sample-barcoded 5' primer and a J-beta primer mix that a second PCR of roughly 7 to 11 cycles was run. TCRdb fed the 5' RACE reads into MiXCR, producing one record per CDR3 protein. The repertoire has about 570,000 distinct CDR3 sequences, 25% to 30% of them found once; the top ten carry around 20%. This record belongs to a study of blood T cells in healthy people across ages. V lost 5 bases and J lost 3, with 13 bases in between. The CDR3 has 15 amino acids. CDR1 and CDR2 (germline): SGHTA, FQGNSA. J is TRBJ1-4 and V is TRBV7-2, with a tentative D call TRBD1 (5 bases). This receptor was taken from a woman between 65 and 79 years old in good health. Sequenced sample: blood. The chain's CDR3 is CASSPLGVSNEKLFF. Here the CDR3 DNA reads TGTGCCAGCAGCCCTCTAGGGGTGTCTAATGAAAAACTGTTTTTT.